This TCR beta chain derives from a study of molecular identifiers for immune sequencing clone quantification. The CDR3 has 15 residues. The V gene's germline CDR1 is MNHEY and CDR2 SVGEGT. V was pared by 10 bases and J by 2 bases, with 11 bases of the junction left unmatched. Study-level points and caveats: In CMV-specific effectors, clones above 20 copies held over 98% of molecules; naive, under 1%.

TCR libraries were built in bulk with a published protocol and specific TCR primers. MiXCR was run by TCRdb on the PCR reads, yielding one entry per CDR3 protein. The top ten clones hold about 0.75% of a sample with 400,000 to 600,000 distinct CDR3 sequences, about 25% of them seen once. Source material for naive CD8 libraries was about 19,000 to 1,100,000 sorted cells, with 10%, 30% or 50% RNA. A CD8+CD4-CCR7+CD45RA+ gate was used to sort naive CD8 T cells. Comment on this clonotype: What it binds is unknown.

The clonotype comes from a human donor in good health. Some libraries in this study had Jurkat cell RNA spiked in. Material: naive CD8+ T cells from blood, with Jurkat cell RNA spiked in. Regarding subset: FACS-sorted CD8+CD4-CCR7+CD45RA+ naive T cells. V gene TRBV6-2 or TRBV6-3 combines with J gene TRBJ1-5; TRBD1 matches at 7 bases. This CDR3 reads CANRLTGYGNQPQHF. In DNA form, the CDR3 reads TGTGCCAACAGACTGACAGGGTACGGCAATCAGCCCCAGCATTTT.